This T cell receptor beta chain was identified during a study of blood T cell repertoires in COVID-19. The V and J ends lost 0 bases and 5 bases, in that order; junction bases with no gene match: 10. The CDR3 length is 16 residues. Germline CDR1 is SGHKS and CDR2 is YYEKEE (reference sequence). The table lists this clone with a count of one. Here immunoSEQ multiplex PCR was the method, and the copy in TCRdb shows in-frame clones only, minus some. This table holds fewer than 50,000 clones, about four fifths found once. Sample: peripheral blood. This chain links TRBV5-5 with TRBJ1-1, with 7 bases aligning to TRBD1. The sequence was obtained from a man aged 40-49 years with active or convalescent COVID-19. As DNA, the CDR3 is TGTGCCAGCAGCTTGGCTGGAACAGGGGTGAGGACTGAAGCTTTCTTT. It is translated as CASSLAGTGVRTEAFF. Based on the CDR3 plus reference TRBV5-5 and TRBJ1-1, the full variable domain is DAGVTQSPTHLIKTRGQQVTLRCSPISGHKSVSWYQQVLGQGPQFIFQYYEKEERGRGNFPDRFSARQFPNYSSELNVNALLLGDSALYLCASSLAGTGVRTEAFFGQGTRLTVV.